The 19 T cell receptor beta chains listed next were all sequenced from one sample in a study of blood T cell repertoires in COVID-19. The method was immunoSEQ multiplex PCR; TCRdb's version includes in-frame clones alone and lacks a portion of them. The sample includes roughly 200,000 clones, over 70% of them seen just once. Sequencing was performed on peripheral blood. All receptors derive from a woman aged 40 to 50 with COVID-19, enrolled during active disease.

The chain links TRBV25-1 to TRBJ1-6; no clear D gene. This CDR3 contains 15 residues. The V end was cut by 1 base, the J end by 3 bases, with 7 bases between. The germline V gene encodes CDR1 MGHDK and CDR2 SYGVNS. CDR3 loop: CASSEWEVYNSPLHF. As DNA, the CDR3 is TGTGCCAGCAGTGAATGGGAGGTCTATAATTCACCCCTCCACTTT.

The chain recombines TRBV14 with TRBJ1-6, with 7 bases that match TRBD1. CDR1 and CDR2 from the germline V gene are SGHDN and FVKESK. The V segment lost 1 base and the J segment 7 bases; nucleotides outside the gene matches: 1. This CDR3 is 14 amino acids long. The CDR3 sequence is CASSQGQGNSPLHF. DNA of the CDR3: TGTGCCAGCAGCCAAGGACAGGGAAATTCACCCCTCCACTTT. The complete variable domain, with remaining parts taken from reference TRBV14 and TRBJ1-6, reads EAGVTQFPSHSVIEKGQTVTLRCDPISGHDNLYWYRRVMGKEIKFLLHFVKESKQDESGMPNNRFLAERTGGTYSTLKVQPAELEDSGVYFCASSQGQGNSPLHFGNGTRLTVT.

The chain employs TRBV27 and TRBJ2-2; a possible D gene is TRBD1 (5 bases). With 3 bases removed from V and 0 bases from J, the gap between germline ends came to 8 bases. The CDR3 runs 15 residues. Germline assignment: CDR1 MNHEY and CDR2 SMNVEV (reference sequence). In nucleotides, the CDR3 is TGTGCCAGCAGTTTGGGCAGGGCGAACACCGGGGAGCTGTTTTTT. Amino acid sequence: CASSLGRANTGELFF.

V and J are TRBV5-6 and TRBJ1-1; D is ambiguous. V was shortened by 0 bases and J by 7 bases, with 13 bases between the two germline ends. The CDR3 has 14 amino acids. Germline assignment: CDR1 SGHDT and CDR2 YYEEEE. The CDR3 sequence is CASSLALIASEAFF. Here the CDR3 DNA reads TGTGCCAGCAGCTTGGCCCTAATTGCAAGTGAAGCTTTCTTT.

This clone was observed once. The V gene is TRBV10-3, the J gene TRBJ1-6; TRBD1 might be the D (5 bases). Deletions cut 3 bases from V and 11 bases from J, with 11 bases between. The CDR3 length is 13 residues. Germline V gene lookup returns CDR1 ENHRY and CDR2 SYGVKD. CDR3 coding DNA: TGTGCCATCAGTGAACAGGTCTCTACACCCCTCCACTTT. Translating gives CAISEQVSTPLHF.

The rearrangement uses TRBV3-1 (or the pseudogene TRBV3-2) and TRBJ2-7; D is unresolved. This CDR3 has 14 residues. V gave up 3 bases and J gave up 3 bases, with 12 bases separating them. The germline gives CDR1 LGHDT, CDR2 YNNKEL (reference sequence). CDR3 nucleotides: TGTGCCAGCAGCCAGTTCAAAGGAGACTACGAGCAGTACTTC. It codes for CASSQFKGDYEQYF.

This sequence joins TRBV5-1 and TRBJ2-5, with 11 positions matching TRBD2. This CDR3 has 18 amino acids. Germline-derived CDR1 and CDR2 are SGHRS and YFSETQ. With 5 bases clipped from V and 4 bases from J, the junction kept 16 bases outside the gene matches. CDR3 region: CASSPGLAGYQLGETQYF. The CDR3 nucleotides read TGCGCCAGCAGTCCCGGACTAGCGGGTTATCAATTGGGAGAGACCCAGTACTTC.

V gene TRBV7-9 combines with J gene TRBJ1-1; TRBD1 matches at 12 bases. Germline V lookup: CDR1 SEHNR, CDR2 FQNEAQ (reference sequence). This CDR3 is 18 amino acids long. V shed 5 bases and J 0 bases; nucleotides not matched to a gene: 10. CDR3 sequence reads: CASSPTVGQGAMNTEAFF. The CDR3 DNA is TGTGCCAGCAGCCCCACCGTGGGACAGGGGGCCATGAACACTGAAGCTTTCTTT. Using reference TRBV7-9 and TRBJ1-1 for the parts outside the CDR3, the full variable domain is DTGVSQNPRHKITKRGQNVTFRCDPISEHNRLYWYRQTLGQGPEFLTYFQNEAQLEKSRLLSDRFSAERPKGSFSTLEIQRTEQGDSAMYLCASSPTVGQGAMNTEAFFGQGTRLTVV.

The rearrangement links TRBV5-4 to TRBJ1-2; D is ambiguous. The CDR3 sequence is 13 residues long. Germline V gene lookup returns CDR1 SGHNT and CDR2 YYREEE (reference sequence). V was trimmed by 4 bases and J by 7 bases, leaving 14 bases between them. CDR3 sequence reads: CASSGNGLGGYTF. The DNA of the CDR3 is TGTGCCAGCAGCGGTAACGGACTGGGTGGCTACACCTTC.

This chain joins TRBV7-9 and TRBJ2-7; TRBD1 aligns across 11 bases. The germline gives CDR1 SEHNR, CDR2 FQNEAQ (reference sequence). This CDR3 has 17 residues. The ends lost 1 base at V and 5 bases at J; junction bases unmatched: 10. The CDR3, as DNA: TGTGCCAGCAGCTTAGACCTTGGACAGGGGGCCGCAGACGAGCAGTACTTC. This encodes CASSLDLGQGAADEQYF.

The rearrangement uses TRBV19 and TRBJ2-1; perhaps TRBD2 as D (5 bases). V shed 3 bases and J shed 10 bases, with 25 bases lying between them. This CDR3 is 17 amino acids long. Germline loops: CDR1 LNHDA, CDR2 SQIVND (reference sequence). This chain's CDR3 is CASSIFGWSGSQQEQFF. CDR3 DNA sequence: TGTGCCAGTAGTATTTTTGGGTGGTCGGGATCCCAGCAAGAGCAGTTCTTC.

In nucleotides, the CDR3 is TGTGCCAGCAGTCCCCTCGACAGGGGAAGGGAAAAACTGTTTTTT. It translates to CASSPLDRGREKLFF. The chain employs TRBV27 and TRBJ1-4; 8 nucleotides agree with TRBD1. The CDR3 covers 15 residues. V gave up 5 bases and J gave up 8 bases; unmatched junction bases: 10. The germline V gene encodes CDR1 MNHEY and CDR2 SMNVEV (reference sequence).

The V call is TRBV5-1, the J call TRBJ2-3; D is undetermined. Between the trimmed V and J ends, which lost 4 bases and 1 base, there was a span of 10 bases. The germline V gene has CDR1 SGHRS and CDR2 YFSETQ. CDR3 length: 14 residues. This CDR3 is CASSPLVGTDTQYF. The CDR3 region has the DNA TGCGCCAGCAGCCCTCTAGTGGGCACAGATACGCAGTATTTT. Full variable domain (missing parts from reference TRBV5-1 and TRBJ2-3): KAGVTQTPRYLIKTRGQQVTLSCSPISGHRSVSWYQQTPGQGLQFLFEYFSETQRNKGNFPGRFSGRQFSNSRSEMNVSTLELGDSALYLCASSPLVGTDTQYFGPGTRLTVL.

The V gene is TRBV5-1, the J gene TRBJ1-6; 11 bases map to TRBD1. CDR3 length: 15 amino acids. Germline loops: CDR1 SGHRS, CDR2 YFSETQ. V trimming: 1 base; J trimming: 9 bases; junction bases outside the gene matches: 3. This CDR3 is CASSLTGTGGSPLHF. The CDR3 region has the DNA TGCGCCAGCAGCTTGACGGGGACAGGGGGTTCACCCCTCCACTTT.

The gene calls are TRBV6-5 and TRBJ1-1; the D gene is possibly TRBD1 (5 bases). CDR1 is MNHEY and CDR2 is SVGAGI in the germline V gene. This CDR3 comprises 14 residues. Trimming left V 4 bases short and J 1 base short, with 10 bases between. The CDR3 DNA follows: TGTGCCAGCAGTTTATCTCAGGGGAACACTGAAGCTTTCTTT. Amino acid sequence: CASSLSQGNTEAFF.

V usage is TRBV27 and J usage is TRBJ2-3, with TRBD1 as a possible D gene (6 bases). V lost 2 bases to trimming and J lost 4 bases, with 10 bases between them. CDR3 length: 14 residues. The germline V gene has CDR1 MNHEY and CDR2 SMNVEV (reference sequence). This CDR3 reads CASSLRGKADTQYF. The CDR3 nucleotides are TGTGCCAGCAGTTTAAGGGGGAAAGCAGATACGCAGTATTTT.

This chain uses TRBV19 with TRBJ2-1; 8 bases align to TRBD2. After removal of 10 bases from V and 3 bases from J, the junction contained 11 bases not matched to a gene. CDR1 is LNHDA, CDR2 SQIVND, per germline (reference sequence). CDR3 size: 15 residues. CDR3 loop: CATRSGRVYYNEQFF. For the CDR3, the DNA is TGTGCCACTCGGAGCGGGAGAGTTTACTACAATGAGCAGTTCTTC.

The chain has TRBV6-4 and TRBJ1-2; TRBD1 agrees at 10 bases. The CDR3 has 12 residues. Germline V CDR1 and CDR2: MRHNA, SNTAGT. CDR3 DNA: TGTGCGACCAGACAGGGGGCAAATGGCTACACCTTC. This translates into CATRQGANGYTF.

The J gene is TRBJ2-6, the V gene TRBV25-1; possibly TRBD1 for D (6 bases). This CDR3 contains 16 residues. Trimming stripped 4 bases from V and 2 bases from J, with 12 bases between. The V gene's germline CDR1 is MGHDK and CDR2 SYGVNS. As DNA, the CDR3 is TGTGCCAGCAGTGGCCTTACAGGGACTGGGGCCAACGTCCTGACTTTC. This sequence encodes CASSGLTGTGANVLTF.